These 16 T cell receptor beta chains were all obtained from the same sample, sequenced in a study of T cell responses to AZD1222 COVID-19 vaccine. Assay: immunoSEQ multiplex PCR; the TCRdb copy retains only in-frame clones and omits some. Here the sample spans more than 85,000 clones, around 73% being singletons. The sequencing here drew on peripheral blood, taken on day 0 of AZD1222 vaccination. These receptor sequences come from an adult in good health.

This clone appeared once. The V call is TRBV5-4, the J call TRBJ2-5; D may be TRBD2 (5 bases). The V end lost 0 bases, the J end lost 2 bases, and 8 bases lay between the germline ends. This CDR3 comprises 14 residues. Germline V gives CDR1 SGHNT, CDR2 YYREEE (reference sequence). The CDR3 loop is CASSLAQRQETQYF. As DNA, the CDR3 is TGTGCCAGCAGCTTGGCCCAGCGGCAAGAGACCCAGTACTTC.

The rearrangement links TRBV27 to TRBJ1-1, with D unresolved. The germline CDR1 and CDR2 sequences are MNHEY and SMNVEV (reference sequence). Deletions cut 3 bases from V and 6 bases from J, with 8 bases between. CDR3 length: 12 residues. The CDR3 DNA sequence: TGTGCCAGCAGTTTCCCTCTCGCTGAAGCTTTCTTT. Its protein is CASSFPLAEAFF.

The chain uses TRBV28 and TRBJ2-1, with 9 bases that match TRBD2. The V and J ends lost 4 bases and 9 bases, in that order; junction bases with no gene match: 10. CDR3 length equals 15 residues. Germline loops: CDR1 MDHEN, CDR2 SYDVKM. The CDR3 loop is CASSSLGGRDIEQFF. The CDR3 DNA sequence: TGTGCCAGCAGTTCTTTGGGCGGGAGGGATATTGAGCAGTTCTTC.

This clone has just a few counts. V is TRBV6-5 and J is TRBJ1-4, with no clear D. Germline V lookup: CDR1 MNHEY, CDR2 SVGAGI. CDR3 length equals 14 residues. The ends were cut back, 8 bases at V and 6 bases at J, with 16 bases in the middle. For the CDR3, the DNA is TGTGCCAGCCGCCGGCAGGAGTGGTATGAAAAACTGTTTTTT. Translation: CASRRQEWYEKLFF.

This chain uses TRBV6-1 with TRBJ2-7; 7 bases map to TRBD1. V gave up 0 bases and J gave up 3 bases; unmatched junction bases: 2. This CDR3 has 14 residues. Per the germline V gene, CDR1 is MNHNS and CDR2 is SASEGT. CDR3 amino acids: CASSEATGHYEQYF. CDR3 sequence (DNA): TGTGCCAGCAGTGAAGCGACAGGGCACTACGAGCAGTACTTC.

CDR3 sequence: CASLDRVQETQYF. The CDR3, as DNA: TGTGCCAGCTTAGACAGGGTGCAAGAGACCCAGTACTTC. The chain carries TRBV18 and TRBJ2-5, with 7 positions matching TRBD1. The germline gives CDR1 KGHSH, CDR2 LQKENI. The CDR3 has 13 residues. Germline trimming cut 7 bases from V and 2 bases from J; bases unmatched to any gene: 4.

This clone was detected only once. CDR3 nucleotide sequence: TGTGCCAGTAGTACCGCCCGGTTCTCTGGAAACACCATATATTTT. It is translated as CASSTARFSGNTIYF. The chain uses TRBV19 and TRBJ1-3; no firm D call. There are 15 residues in the CDR3. The V gene lost 4 bases and the J gene lost 0 bases, with 10 bases spanning the gap. Germline V gene sequence: CDR1 LNHDA, CDR2 SQIVND (reference sequence). The entire variable domain, with the rest obtained from reference TRBV19 and TRBJ1-3, is as follows: DGGITQSPKYLFRKEGQNVTLSCEQNLNHDAMYWYRQDPGQGLRLIYYSQIVNDFQKGDIAEGYSVSREKKESFPLTVTSAQKNPTAFYLCASSTARFSGNTIYFGEGSWLTVV.

The V and J genes are TRBV18 and TRBJ2-7, with D possibly TRBD1 on 5 matching bases. Trimming cost V 5 bases and J 3 bases, with 17 bases left between them. The germline gives CDR1 KGHSH, CDR2 LQKENI. The CDR3 covers 15 residues. In nucleotides, the CDR3 is TGTGCCAGCTCAAGCCACAGGTCCCAATTCTACGAGCAGTACTTC. Its protein product is CASSSHRSQFYEQYF.

The V and J genes are TRBV6-5 and TRBJ1-5; 8 bases match TRBD1. Per the germline V gene, CDR1 is MNHEY and CDR2 is SVGAGI. CDR3 size: 14 residues. Trimming took 5 bases from V and 5 from J; bases not matched to a gene: 5. The CDR3 coding sequence is TGTGCCAGCAGTCGGACAGGGATGGATCAGCCCCAGCATTTT. Its translation is CASSRTGMDQPQHF.

The chain is built from TRBV29-1 and TRBJ2-4; 8 bases match TRBD2. The germline V gene encodes CDR1 SQVTM and CDR2 ANQGSEA. V shed 4 bases and J 0 bases; nucleotides not matched to a gene: 8. The CDR3 runs 16 residues. For the CDR3, the DNA is TGCAGCGTTGTCCTTTTAGCGGGACTAGCCAAAAACATTCAGTACTTC. Its translation is CSVVLLAGLAKNIQYF.

The rearrangement joins TRBV18 to TRBJ2-5, with D uncertain. Trimming removed 9 bases at V and 3 bases at J, with 17 bases between. Germline V gives CDR1 KGHSH, CDR2 LQKENI. The CDR3 contains 14 residues. The CDR3 sequence: CASAWPATKETQYF. The CDR3 coding sequence is TGTGCCAGTGCCTGGCCAGCTACTAAAGAGACCCAGTACTTC. Drawing the rest from reference TRBV18 and TRBJ2-5, the complete variable domain is NAGVMQNPRHLVRRRGQEARLRCSPMKGHSHVYWYRQLPEEGLKFMVYLQKENIIDESGMPKERFSAEFPKEGPSILRIQQVVRGDSAAYFCASAWPATKETQYFGPGTRLLVL.

The chain recombines TRBV28 with TRBJ1-3, with no clear D. There are 15 residues in the CDR3. CDR1 is MDHEN, CDR2 SYDVKM, per germline. The V gene lost 3 bases and the J gene lost 0 bases, with 9 bases spanning the gap. The CDR3 DNA follows: TGTGCCAGCAGTTTTTCGGGGTACTCTGGAAACACCATATATTTT. Translation gives CASSFSGYSGNTIYF.

The CDR3 DNA is TGTGCCAGTAACGGCGGTAGGCAAGAGACCCAGTACTTC. The encoded protein is CASNGGRQETQYF. This chain links TRBV19 with TRBJ2-5; D remains unclear. Germline V gene data show CDR1 as LNHDA and CDR2 as SQIVND (reference sequence). V was pared by 7 bases and J by 2 bases, with 11 bases between. The CDR3 covers 13 residues.

The chain joins TRBV2 to TRBJ2-3, with 11 bases fitting TRBD2. The CDR3 is 18 amino acids. The ends lost 4 bases at V and 2 bases at J; junction bases unmatched: 11. Germline CDR1 is SNHLY and CDR2 is FYNNEI. CDR3 loop: CASSGGPGLADHTDTQYF. In DNA form, the CDR3 reads TGTGCCAGCAGTGGCGGACCGGGACTAGCGGACCACACAGATACGCAGTATTTT.

Only a few counts were recorded for this clone. The V call is TRBV19, the J call TRBJ2-7, with 11 nucleotides matching TRBD2. The CDR3 totals 14 residues. V lost 7 bases, J lost 3 bases, and 5 bases stayed unmatched. Germline V CDR1 and CDR2: LNHDA, SQIVND (reference sequence). CDR3 sequence reads: CASTQGLADYEQYF. The CDR3, as DNA: TGTGCCAGTACCCAGGGACTAGCGGACTACGAGCAGTACTTC. The complete variable domain, with remaining parts taken from reference TRBV19 and TRBJ2-7, reads DGGITQSPKYLFRKEGQNVTLSCEQNLNHDAMYWYRQDPGQGLRLIYYSQIVNDFQKGDIAEGYSVSREKKESFPLTVTSAQKNPTAFYLCASTQGLADYEQYFGPGTRLTVT.

The J gene is TRBJ1-6, the V gene TRBV9, with D possibly being TRBD1 (5 bases). The length of the CDR3 is 15 residues. V lost 4 bases, J lost 11 bases, and 19 bases lay in between. In germline, CDR1 is SGDLS, CDR2 YYNGEE. CDR3 in amino acids: CASSLQGIRGTPLHF. The DNA of the CDR3 is TGTGCCAGCAGCTTGCAGGGAATAAGAGGCACACCCCTCCACTTT. Supplemented by reference TRBV9 and TRBJ1-6, the full variable domain reads DSGVTQTPKHLITATGQRVTLRCSPRSGDLSVYWYQQSLDQGLQFLIQYYNGEERAKGNILERFSAQQFPDLHSELNLSSLELGDSALYFCASSLQGIRGTPLHFGNGTRLTVT.